A single sample gave rise to the 14 T cell receptor beta chains below, sequenced in a study of preoperative IRX-2 immunotherapy in early breast cancer (dated 2019 in TCRdb). Library generation was performed with the immunoSEQ multiplex PCR assay. TCRdb re-hosts the immuneACCESS table, in-frame sequences only. Its copies lack some clones; in the studies checked, an unresolved V gene accounts for under half of them, and the cause for the rest is not known. The sample profile shows approximately 31,000 clones; roughly 89% of them were found once. The ten largest make up approximately 1.5% of the sample. What this sample's treatment or condition label stands for: preoperative locoregional IRX-2 cytokine immunotherapy. Sequenced here: tumor tissue, sampled after IRX-2 immunotherapy. Receptor source: a human donor with breast cancer.

The chain carries TRBV6-4 and TRBJ2-7; TRBD1 agrees at 7 bases. The germline gives CDR1 MRHNA, CDR2 SNTAGT. With V trimmed by 7 bases and J by 2 bases, 5 bases remained unmatched. The CDR3 covers 13 residues. The CDR3 bases are TGTGCCAGCAATGGGGACAGCCCCTACGAGCAGTACGTC. Amino acids: CASNGDSPYEQYV.

This sequence joins TRBV23-1 and TRBJ2-3, with 10 positions matching TRBD2. TRBV23-1 carries the ORF label, with uncertain function. CDR3 length equals 16 residues. J was trimmed by 4 bases and V by 6 bases; bases with no gene match: 10. Written as DNA, the CDR3 is TGCGCCAGCAGCCAAGCGGTAGCGGGGGGCCCAGATACGCAGTATTTT. Protein: CASSQAVAGGPDTQYF.

The chain carries TRBV7-7 and TRBJ2-1, with 11 bases aligning to TRBD2. This CDR3 has 16 residues. The J segment lost 12 bases and the V segment lost 5 bases, leaving 15 bases of the junction unmatched. Germline-derived CDR1 and CDR2 are SSHAT and FNYEAQ (reference sequence). CDR3 sequence: CASSPGLAEEKVRQFF. CDR3 coding DNA: TGTGCCAGCAGCCCGGGACTAGCGGAAGAAAAAGTAAGGCAGTTCTTC.

The chain couples TRBV23-1 to TRBJ2-2; D is uncertain. TRBV23-1 is marked as an open reading frame, function uncertain. V gave up 3 bases and J gave up 4 bases, with 15 bases separating them. The CDR3 covers 16 residues. CDR3 bases: TGCGCCAGCAGTCACCTCCCACAAGAGAGCACCGGGGAGCTGTTTTTT. It is translated as CASSHLPQESTGELFF.

The chain combines TRBV18 with TRBJ1-2; 11 bases line up with TRBD1. The CDR3 sequence is 14 residues long. The V segment lost 6 bases and the J segment 2 bases; nucleotides outside the gene matches: 2. CDR1 and CDR2 from the germline V gene are KGHSH and LQKENI. The CDR3 here is CASSRDRGNYGYTF. The DNA of the CDR3 is TGTGCCAGCTCGCGGGACAGGGGGAACTATGGCTACACCTTC.

The sample holds one count of this clone. The chain joins TRBV6-8 to TRBJ2-3; 8 bases agree with TRBD2. The V gene end was trimmed by 0 bases and the J gene end by 4 bases; junction bases not matched to a gene: 9. The CDR3 is 17 amino acids. Germline V lookup: CDR1 MNHGY, CDR2 SAAAGT. The DNA for the CDR3 is TGTGCCAGCAGTTACTCTCGACTAGCGACGGCCCCAGATACGCAGTATTTT. This gives the protein CASSYSRLATAPDTQYF.

This clone has only one observation. The V call is TRBV15, the J call TRBJ2-7; D unresolved. Germline-derived CDR1 and CDR2 are LNHNV and YYDKDF (reference sequence). The CDR3 is 14 residues long. With 1 base removed from V and 0 bases from J, the gap between germline ends came to 7 bases. The CDR3 reads CATSRVRSSYEQYF. CDR3 nucleotide sequence: TGTGCCACCAGCAGAGTTCGAAGCTCCTACGAGCAGTACTTC.

This sequence joins TRBV6-8 and TRBJ2-7, with D possibly being TRBD1 (6 bases). Germline CDR1 is MNHGY and CDR2 is SAAAGT. V was pared by 6 bases and J by 3 bases, with 9 bases between. The CDR3 has 12 residues. The CDR3 loop reads CASRGQNYEQYV. As DNA, the CDR3 is TGTGCCAGCAGAGGACAGAACTACGAGCAGTACGTC.

This clone came up once. This chain connects TRBV29-1 to TRBJ1-2, with 8 bases fitting TRBD1. Trimming cost V 3 bases and J 4 bases; bases outside gene matches: 7. Germline V lookup: CDR1 SQVTM, CDR2 ANQGSEA. This CDR3 has 14 residues. CDR3 nucleotides: TGCAGCGTTGATGTTTACGACAGGGGCTATGGCTACACCTTC. It is translated as CSVDVYDRGYGYTF.

The J gene is TRBJ2-5, the V gene TRBV7-5; the table's D call, TRBD2, was not checked against the DNA. TRBV7-5 is described as a pseudogene. The CDR3 is made up of 14 amino acids. The CDR3 sequence is CASSLVRQRETQYF. Here the CDR3 DNA reads TGTGCCAGCAGCTTGGTTCGGCAGCGAGAGACCCAGTACTTC.

The J gene is TRBJ1-1, the V gene TRBV6-8; D is undetermined. The CDR3 is 12 amino acids. From germline, CDR1 is MNHGY and CDR2 SAAAGT. Between the trimmed V and J ends, which lost 8 bases and 1 base, there was a span of 8 bases. The CDR3 DNA reads TGTGCCAGCGCCCACGGGAACACTGAAGCTTTCTTT. It encodes CASAHGNTEAFF.

V and J are TRBV6-8 and TRBJ2-7; D is unresolved. Germline V gene data show CDR1 as MNHGY and CDR2 as SAAAGT. Deletions cut 3 bases from V and 6 bases from J, with 12 bases between. CDR3 length: 13 amino acids. As DNA, the CDR3 is TGTGCCAGCAGTTATTATGGGTCGGGCGAGCAGTACGTC. Amino acid sequence: CASSYYGSGEQYV.

This clone turned up a few times. V usage is TRBV6-8 and J usage is TRBJ1-4; D is unresolved. V gave up 6 bases and J gave up 5 bases, with 10 bases separating them. Germline lookup yields CDR1 MNHGY and CDR2 SAAAGT. The CDR3 length is 13 residues. DNA for the CDR3: TGTGCCAGCAGACCCGCCAGGAATGAAAAACTGTTTTTT. It encodes CASRPARNEKLFF.

The CDR3 loop is CASSPGSANEKLFF. In nucleotides, the CDR3 is TGTGCCAGCTCACCTGGATCAGCTAATGAAAAACTGTTTTTT. The gene calls are TRBV18 and TRBJ1-4; D uncertain. The V end was cut by 3 bases, the J end by 3 bases, with 8 bases between. This CDR3 has 14 residues. CDR1 is KGHSH, CDR2 LQKENI, per germline.